This T cell receptor (beta chain) was obtained from a study of T cell responses to AZD1222 COVID-19 vaccine. Study observations and caveats: Increases in Spike-specific TCR breadth and depth were seen after two AZD1222 doses. There were mostly white British donors and more females than males, and clonal diversity was possibly underestimated. Researchers took repertoire samples only after the peak T cell response had come.

As concerns this clone: The antigen remains unidentified.

V dropped 2 bases and J dropped 2; count of bases not matched to a gene: 4. The length of the CDR3 is 15 residues. The germline CDR1 and CDR2 sequences are SGHVS and FQNEAQ. This table comes from immunoSEQ multiplex PCR, and its TCRdb copy is limited to in-frame clones, with some not included. The data contain roughly 51,000 clones, 70% to 90% of them singletons. Some second doses came at about 4 weeks and others at about 12 weeks; these were pooled. This TCR was sampled from an adult who received the AZD1222 COVID-19 vaccine. The material was peripheral blood, obtained 28 days after the second AZD1222 dose. The chain is built from TRBV7-8 and TRBJ2-7, with 9 bases aligning to TRBD1. The CDR3 loop is CASSLSRTGAYEQYF. In DNA form, the CDR3 reads TGTGCCAGCAGCTTATCGAGGACAGGGGCCTACGAGCAGTACTTC.